This T cell receptor beta chain was sequenced in a study of T cell responses to AZD1222 COVID-19 vaccine. At the level of the study: Second-dose groups at about 4 or about 12 weeks were pooled.

The germline V gene encodes CDR1 SGHNT and CDR2 YYREEE (reference sequence). CDR3 length: 15 amino acids. V was trimmed by 4 bases and J by 8 bases, leaving 19 bases between them. In its sample, this clone was seen once. Its antigen is currently unknown. Sequenced by immunoSEQ multiplex PCR; TCRdb stores in-frame clones only, minus some. Counted here are around 120,000 clones, around nine tenths occurring once; the ten biggest clones make up about 2.7%. Whole-study results and caveats: Repertoires in all cases were sampled only once the peak T cell response had passed. Clonal diversity may have been underestimated in mostly white British donors. Just five or six AZD1222 recipients were seropositive at baseline.

The chain couples TRBV5-4 to TRBJ2-1, with D unresolved. The sequence was obtained from an adult in good health. The source was peripheral blood, collected on day 0 of AZD1222 vaccination. CDR3 in DNA: TGTGCCAGCAGCCCACGACGGCAACGGTGGGATGAGCAGTTCTTC. Residues: CASSPRRQRWDEQFF.